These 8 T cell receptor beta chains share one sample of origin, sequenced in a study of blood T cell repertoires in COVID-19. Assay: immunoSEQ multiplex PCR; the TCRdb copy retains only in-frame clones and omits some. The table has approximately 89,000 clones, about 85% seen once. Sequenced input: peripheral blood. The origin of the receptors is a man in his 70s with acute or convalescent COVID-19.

The CDR3: CASSPGQGVNSPLHF. Written as DNA, the CDR3 is TGTGCCAGCAGCCCGGGACAGGGGGTGAATTCACCCCTCCACTTT. This chain connects TRBV3-1 (or the pseudogene TRBV3-2) to TRBJ1-6; the match to TRBD1 covers 11 bases. V was clipped by 4 bases and J by 7 bases; unmatched bases: 3. The CDR3 totals 15 residues. The germline V gene has CDR1 LGHDT and CDR2 YNNKEL (reference sequence).

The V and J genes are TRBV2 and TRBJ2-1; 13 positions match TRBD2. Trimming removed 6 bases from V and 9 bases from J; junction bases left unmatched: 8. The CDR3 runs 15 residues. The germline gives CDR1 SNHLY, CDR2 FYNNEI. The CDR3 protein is CASRGTSGARIEQFF. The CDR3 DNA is TGTGCCAGCAGGGGGACTAGCGGGGCCCGGATTGAGCAGTTCTTC.

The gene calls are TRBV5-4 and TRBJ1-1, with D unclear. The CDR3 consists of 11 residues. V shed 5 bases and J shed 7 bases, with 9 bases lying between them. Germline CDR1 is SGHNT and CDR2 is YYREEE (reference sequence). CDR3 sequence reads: CASSSGFEAFF. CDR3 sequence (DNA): TGTGCCAGCAGTTCAGGCTTTGAAGCTTTCTTT. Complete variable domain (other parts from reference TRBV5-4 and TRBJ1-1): ETGVTQSPTHLIKTRGQQVTLRCSSQSGHNTVSWYQQALGQGPQFIFQYYREEENGRGNFPPRFSGLQFPNYSSELNVNALELDDSALYLCASSSGFEAFFGQGTRLTVV.

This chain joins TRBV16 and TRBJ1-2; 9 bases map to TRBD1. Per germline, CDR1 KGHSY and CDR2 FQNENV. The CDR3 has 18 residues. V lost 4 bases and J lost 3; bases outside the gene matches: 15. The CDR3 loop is CASSRLSRDRAGHYGYTF. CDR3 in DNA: TGTGCCAGCAGCCGACTGTCCCGGGACAGGGCAGGACACTATGGCTACACCTTC.

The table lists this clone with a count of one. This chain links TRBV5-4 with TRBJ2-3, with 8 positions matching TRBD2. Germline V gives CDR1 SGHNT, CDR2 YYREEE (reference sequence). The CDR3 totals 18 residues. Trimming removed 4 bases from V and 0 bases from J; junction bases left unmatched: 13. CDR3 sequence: CASSPPSGSFSSTDTQYF. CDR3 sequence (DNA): TGTGCCAGCAGCCCCCCCAGCGGGAGTTTCTCTAGCACAGATACGCAGTATTTT. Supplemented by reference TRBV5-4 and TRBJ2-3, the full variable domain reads ETGVTQSPTHLIKTRGQQVTLRCSSQSGHNTVSWYQQALGQGPQFIFQYYREEENGRGNFPPRFSGLQFPNYSSELNVNALELDDSALYLCASSPPSGSFSSTDTQYFGPGTRLTVL.

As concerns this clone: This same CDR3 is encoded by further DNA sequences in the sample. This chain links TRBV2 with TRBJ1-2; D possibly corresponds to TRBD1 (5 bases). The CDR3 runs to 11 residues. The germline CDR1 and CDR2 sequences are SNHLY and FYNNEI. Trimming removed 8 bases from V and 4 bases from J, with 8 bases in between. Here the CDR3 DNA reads TGTGCCAGCGGGCAGGGCTATGGCTACACCTTC. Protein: CASGQGYGYTF.

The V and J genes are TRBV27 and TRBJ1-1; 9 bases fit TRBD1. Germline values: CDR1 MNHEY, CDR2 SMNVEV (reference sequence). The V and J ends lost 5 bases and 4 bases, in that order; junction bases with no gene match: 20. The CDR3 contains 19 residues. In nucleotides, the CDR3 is TGTGCCAGCAGTCTCGCCCTGGATTTTACACAGGGGGCTGGCACTGAAGCTTTCTTT. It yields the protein CASSLALDFTQGAGTEAFF.

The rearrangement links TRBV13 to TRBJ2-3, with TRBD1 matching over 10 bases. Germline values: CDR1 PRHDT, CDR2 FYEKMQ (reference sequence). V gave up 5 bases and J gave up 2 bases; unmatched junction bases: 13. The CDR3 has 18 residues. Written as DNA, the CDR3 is TGTGCCAGCAGCGGCACCGGGACAGGGGCTTACGACACAGATACGCAGTATTTT. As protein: CASSGTGTGAYDTDTQYF.